This record covers a single T cell receptor beta chain. Its specificity is not known. Generated by immunoSEQ multiplex PCR, the TCRdb table keeps only in-frame clones and is missing some. The profile shows some 200,000 clones, roughly 91% of them singletons. The sample belongs to a study of T cell responses to AZD1222 COVID-19 vaccine. Study results and limitations: Spike-spanning, vaccine-associated CD4 TCRs were dominant at 160-218 and 743-854. Vaccination with two AZD1222 doses was followed by a rise in Spike-specific TCR breadth and depth.

The material sequenced was peripheral blood, taken on day 0 of MenACWY control vaccination. The clonotype originates from an adult in good health.

The chain's CDR3 is CASRMAGWDEKLFF. CDR3 nucleotide sequence: TGTGCCAGCAGAATGGCAGGGTGGGATGAAAAACTGTTTTTT. The chain is built from TRBV2 and TRBJ1-4; tentative D call: TRBD1 (5 bases). The CDR3 covers 14 residues. From germline, CDR1 is SNHLY and CDR2 FYNNEI. V was cut by 6 bases and J by 6 bases, with 14 bases left in between.